This T cell receptor (beta chain) derives from a study of shared clonotypes between healthy human individuals. Findings and caveats of the study: The study found approximately 5% of naive CD4 clonotypes shared across several donors.

Assay execution took place at the deep level. Data came from immunoSEQ multiplex PCR; TCRdb stores just in-frame clones and leaves some out. The table lists about 1.1 million clones, 60% to 80% of them singletons. Notes on this clone: What it binds is not known.

Splitting the CD4+ cells yielded a CD45RA+ naive subset and a CD45RA-negative memory subset. The V gene's germline CDR1 is MNHNS and CDR2 SASEGT. The CDR3 length is 15 residues. V was trimmed by 0 bases and J by 7 bases, leaving 13 bases between them. The chain is built from TRBV6-1 and TRBJ1-5, with D perhaps matching TRBD1 (6 bases). The sequenced sample consisted of memory CD4+ T cells from PBMCs. Subset noted: CD45RA-negative fraction. The receptor's source is a man aged 18 to 30 in good health. Some clones in this sample may be carry-over from other donors' samples. The CDR3 sequence is CASSEALGGAQPQHF. CDR3 DNA: TGTGCCAGCAGTGAAGCGCTTGGGGGGGCCCAGCCCCAGCATTTT.